The next 16 T cell receptor beta chains were all read from a single sample in a study of identical twins. A single record per CDR3 protein comes from TCRdb applying MiXCR to the 5' RACE reads. In the table there are about 890,000 distinct CDR3 sequences, 9% to 15% of which are singletons. These records were also assigned to another study, of yellow fever vaccine responses in identical twins.

The sequenced sample consisted of PBMCs. The source is a woman aged 18 to 35 in good health.

This clonotype was seen only a few times. The chain carries TRBV7-2 and TRBJ2-1; 8 positions match TRBD1. V lost 5 bases to trimming and J lost 6 bases; unmatched junction nucleotides: 12. Germline V gene lookup returns CDR1 SGHTA and CDR2 FQGNSA. The CDR3 loop spans 16 amino acids. CDR3 in amino acids: CASSAGGQGAINEQFF. The DNA of the CDR3 is TGTGCCAGCAGCGCCGGTGGGCAGGGGGCTATCAATGAGCAGTTCTTC.

This chain uses TRBV6-1 with TRBJ2-1; the D call may be TRBD1 or TRBD2 (5 bases each). The length of the CDR3 is 14 residues. V lost 6 bases to trimming and J lost 5 bases, with 14 bases between them. Germline V CDR1 and CDR2: MNHNS, SASEGT. The CDR3 region has the DNA TGTGCCAGCAGCCCCGTGGGACCTAACAATGAGCAGTTCTTC. The encoded protein is CASSPVGPNNEQFF.

The rearrangement joins TRBV3-1 to TRBJ2-4; no clear D gene. The CDR3 spans 8 residues. V gave up 2 bases and J gave up 16 bases, with 3 bases separating them. Germline CDR1 and CDR2: LGHDT and YNNKEL (reference sequence). This CDR3 is CASSQCYF. The CDR3 DNA sequence: TGTGCCAGCAGCCAATGCTACTTC.

Concerning this clonotype itself: An end of the junction does not agree with germline; a read error may underlie this. The chain has TRBV20-1 and TRBJ2-3, with 9 bases that match TRBD2. The CDR3 runs to 16 residues. Germline V lookup: CDR1 DFQATT, CDR2 SNEGSKA (reference sequence). CDR3 in amino acids: CCASVVAGVFTDTQYF. The DNA for the CDR3 is TGCTGTGCTAGCGTGGTAGCGGGAGTGTTCACAGATACGCAGTATTTT.

The V gene is TRBV3-1, the J gene TRBJ1-2; 9 bases fit TRBD1. In germline, CDR1 is LGHDT, CDR2 YNNKEL (reference sequence). This CDR3 is 16 amino acids long. V lost 4 bases and J lost 7; bases outside the gene matches: 13. CDR3 residues: CASSRDGDRAPGGYTF. The CDR3 DNA reads TGTGCCAGCAGCCGGGACGGGGACAGGGCCCCGGGTGGCTACACCTTC.

This clonotype was recorded many times. The rearrangement uses TRBV2 and TRBJ2-2; a weak D match, TRBD1 (5 bases). The ends were cut back, 4 bases at V and 0 bases at J, with 9 bases in the middle. CDR3 length: 15 residues. The germline gives CDR1 SNHLY, CDR2 FYNNEI. The CDR3: CASSVSTANTGELFF. The CDR3 bases are TGTGCCAGCAGTGTCTCGACAGCGAACACCGGGGAGCTGTTTTTT.

The V call is TRBV20-1, the J call TRBJ2-5; tentatively, D is TRBD2 (5 bases). Trimming removed 3 bases at V and 1 base at J, with 12 bases between. Germline CDR1 DFQATT, CDR2 SNEGSKA (reference sequence). The CDR3 loop spans 14 amino acids. This CDR3 reads CSASRGPIQETQYF. As DNA, the CDR3 is TGCAGTGCTAGTAGAGGGCCAATCCAAGAGACCCAGTACTTC.

This clonotype was seen only a few times. The V call is TRBV20-1, the J call TRBJ2-7; D is possibly TRBD1 (5 bases). CDR1 and CDR2 (germline): DFQATT, SNEGSKA (reference sequence). V was shortened by 0 bases and J by 1 base, with 7 bases between the two germline ends. The CDR3 has 13 residues. CDR3 nucleotide sequence: TGCAGTGCTAGAGACCCAGGGTCCTACGAGCAGTACGTC. This encodes CSARDPGSYEQYV.

This clonotype showed up just a few times. The chain links TRBV20-1 to TRBJ2-1; weak D call: TRBD1 (5 bases). The germline V and J ends were trimmed by 0 bases and 8 bases, with 8 bases remaining between them. Germline V gives CDR1 DFQATT, CDR2 SNEGSKA (reference sequence). The CDR3 loop spans 12 amino acids. CDR3 residues: CSARDAGYEQFF. CDR3 nucleotides: TGCAGTGCTAGAGATGCAGGGTATGAGCAGTTCTTC.

This clonotype was recorded a few times. J is TRBJ1-1 and V is TRBV5-1; 12 bases are shared with TRBD1. The CDR3 consists of 14 residues. J gave up 11 bases and V 5 bases, and 10 bases lay outside the gene matches. In germline, CDR1 is SGHRS, CDR2 YFSETQ. The CDR3 DNA sequence: TGCGCCAGCAGTCGGGACAGGGGGCGCTTCGGGGCTTTCTTT. Translated, it gives CASSRDRGRFGAFF.

This clonotype has only a few counts. This chain links TRBV5-5 with TRBJ2-1; possible D gene TRBD2, 5 bases. CDR1 is SGHKS, CDR2 YYEKEE, per germline (reference sequence). CDR3 size: 15 residues. V lost 0 bases, J lost 4 bases, and 11 bases lay in between. CDR3 region: CASSLVAREYNEQFF. As DNA, the CDR3 is TGTGCCAGCAGCTTGGTCGCGAGGGAGTACAATGAGCAGTTCTTC.

This clonotype was detected only a few times. The chain combines TRBV3-1 with TRBJ2-1; D perhaps matches TRBD2 (7 bases). Trimming took off 5 bases at V and 8 bases at J, with 22 bases between the two ends. Germline V gene lookup returns CDR1 LGHDT and CDR2 YNNKEL (reference sequence). The CDR3 contains 16 residues. The CDR3 here is CASSSRGGGLKDEQFF. The CDR3 bases are TGTGCCAGCAGCTCAAGAGGGGGGGGGTTAAAGGATGAGCAGTTCTTC.

The gene calls are TRBV7-9 and TRBJ1-6; D gene ambiguous. V gave up 1 base and J gave up 7 bases, with 14 bases separating them. The CDR3 has 16 residues. Germline lookup yields CDR1 SEHNR and CDR2 FQNEAQ (reference sequence). The CDR3 loop is CASSLELVVANSPLHF. For the CDR3, the DNA is TGTGCCAGCAGCTTAGAGTTGGTCGTGGCGAATTCACCCCTCCACTTT. Full variable domain (missing parts from reference TRBV7-9 and TRBJ1-6): DTGVSQNPRHKITKRGQNVTFRCDPISEHNRLYWYRQTLGQGPEFLTYFQNEAQLEKSRLLSDRFSAERPKGSFSTLEIQRTEQGDSAMYLCASSLELVVANSPLHFGNGTRLTVT.

This clonotype was detected a few times. The rearrangement joins TRBV5-1 to TRBJ2-3; 11 nucleotides agree with TRBD2. This CDR3 is built from 16 residues. V lost 5 bases, J lost 0 bases, and 5 bases stayed unmatched. CDR1 is SGHRS and CDR2 is YFSETQ in the germline V gene. For the CDR3, the DNA is TGCGCCAGCAGTTATAGACTAGCGGGGAGCACAGATACGCAGTATTTT. Its protein is CASSYRLAGSTDTQYF.

In this sample, this clonotype turned up a few times. V is TRBV20-1 and J is TRBJ2-1; the match to TRBD2 covers 10 bases. Trimming removed 2 bases from V and 8 bases from J; junction bases left unmatched: 6. The CDR3 is made up of 14 amino acids. CDR1 and CDR2 (germline): DFQATT, SNEGSKA (reference sequence). The CDR3 nucleotides are TGCAGTGCTAGACTAGCGGGAGTTTCCGATGAGCAGTTCTTC. It yields the protein CSARLAGVSDEQFF.

In its sample, this clonotype was seen a few times. V gene TRBV9 combines with J gene TRBJ2-1, with 9 nucleotides matching TRBD2. The CDR3 spans 15 residues. V was clipped by 1 base and J by 5 bases; unmatched bases: 4. CDR1 is SGDLS and CDR2 is YYNGEE in the germline V gene. The CDR3 sequence: CASSVRAGGNNEQFF. The CDR3 nucleotides are TGTGCCAGCAGCGTAAGGGCGGGGGGGAACAATGAGCAGTTCTTC.